Given below is one TCR beta chain in context. The target antigen is unknown. This sample was included in a study of somatic mutations in cytotoxic T cells in rheumatoid arthritis. The CDR3 covers 14 residues. The ends were cut back, 3 bases at V and 3 bases at J, with 12 bases in the middle. The germline CDR1 and CDR2 sequences are MDHEN and SYDVKM. Overall study results and limits: Rheumatoid arthritis patients were compared with age-matched healthy controls, and their CD8+ T-cell clonality did not differ significantly. No multiple-comparison adjustment was applied to the slight TRBV07 underrepresentation in rheumatoid arthritis patients.

Only in-frame clones appear in the TCRdb table, and some are missing; sequencing was by immunoSEQ multiplex PCR. There are 4,400 or so clones in the sample; about four fifths occur only once, and approximately 71% lies in the top ten. V usage is TRBV28 and J usage is TRBJ2-7, with a tentative D call TRBD2 (6 bases). The sample was CD8+ T cells sorted from blood, taken at a follow-up visit. The TCR sequence derives from a man aged 40-49 years with rheumatoid arthritis. The CDR3 reads CASSFGGEDYEQYF. The DNA of the CDR3 is TGTGCCAGCAGTTTCGGGGGAGAGGACTACGAGCAGTACTTC.